This TCR beta chain was found in a study of blood T cell repertoires in COVID-19. Across the study: Some COVID-19 samples were acute and others convalescent; all came from the United States, Italy and Spain. T cells, B-cell-depleted T cells, or PBMCs supplied cDNA or gDNA.

The V gene's germline CDR1 is SGHDN and CDR2 FVKESK. This CDR3 region has 18 residues. V dropped 0 bases and J dropped 3 bases, with 18 bases sitting between them. Original data processing: Reference gene primer amplification in the assay estimated nucleated cell counts. The assay was immunoSEQ multiplex PCR, and TCRdb's table has in-frame clones only and misses some. The V and J calls and clone size were taken over from that table, and D and trimming were inferred from the DNA. Counted here are about 140,000 clones, about 85% occurring once; the ten biggest clones make up about 2.8%. V and J are TRBV14 and TRBJ2-1, with D maybe TRBD2 (6 bases). Sequencing input: peripheral blood. The clonotype was recovered from a human donor with acute or convalescent COVID-19. The donor label of this sample is uncertain. This CDR3 is CASSQESWRGPNYNEQFF. Here the CDR3 DNA reads TGTGCCAGCAGCCAAGAATCCTGGCGGGGCCCTAACTACAATGAGCAGTTCTTC.